Shown below are 24 T cell receptor beta chains from a single sample sequenced in a study of cytomegalovirus exposure and HLA in healthy donors. Researchers ran the PCR with 60 Vbeta and 13 Jbeta primers. The repertoire was sequenced with immunoSEQ multiplex PCR; TCRdb's copy has only in-frame clones and lacks some. The table lists 90,000 to 150,000 clones, around four fifths of them singletons. Sequences were obtained from PBMCs. All receptors come from a man aged 35 to 55 in good health and CMV-seronegative.

The CDR3 nucleotides read TGTGCCAGTACAACCGGGGGGATAGCCAAAAACATTCAGTACTTC. Protein: CASTTGGIAKNIQYF. The chain couples TRBV19 to TRBJ2-4, with 7 positions matching TRBD2. The CDR3 covers 15 residues. Germline V gene lookup returns CDR1 LNHDA and CDR2 SQIVND (reference sequence). The ends lost 7 bases at V and 0 bases at J; junction bases unmatched: 6. The full variable domain, in which reference TRBV19 and TRBJ2-4 provide the parts outside the CDR3, is DGGITQSPKYLFRKEGQNVTLSCEQNLNHDAMYWYRQDPGQGLRLIYYSQIVNDFQKGDIAEGYSVSREKKESFPLTVTSAQKNPTAFYLCASTTGGIAKNIQYFGAGTRLSVL.

The chain links TRBV5-4 to TRBJ2-7; the match to TRBD1 covers 9 bases. The CDR3 runs to 16 residues. Germline trimming cut 0 bases from V and 2 bases from J; bases unmatched to any gene: 6. The V gene's germline CDR1 is SGHNT and CDR2 YYREEE (reference sequence). The CDR3: CASSLDRDRAPYEQYF. The CDR3 DNA is TGTGCCAGCAGCTTGGATAGGGACAGGGCCCCCTACGAGCAGTACTTC.

The chain joins TRBV5-4 to TRBJ2-1, with D possibly matching TRBD1 (5 bases). There are 14 residues in the CDR3. Germline values: CDR1 SGHNT, CDR2 YYREEE (reference sequence). V lost 4 bases and J lost 2, with 10 bases in between. The CDR3 region is CASSQEGAYNEQFF. CDR3 in DNA: TGTGCCAGCAGCCAGGAAGGGGCCTACAATGAGCAGTTCTTC. Based on the CDR3 plus reference TRBV5-4 and TRBJ2-1, the full variable domain is ETGVTQSPTHLIKTRGQQVTLRCSSQSGHNTVSWYQQALGQGPQFIFQYYREEENGRGNFPPRFSGLQFPNYSSELNVNALELDDSALYLCASSQEGAYNEQFFGPGTRLTVL.

J is TRBJ2-1 and V is TRBV7-9; possible D gene TRBD2, 7 bases. CDR3 length equals 15 residues. Germline CDR1 SEHNR, CDR2 FQNEAQ (reference sequence). The germline V and J ends were trimmed by 5 bases and 7 bases, with 18 bases remaining between them. The chain's CDR3 is CASSLGGASENEQFF. The DNA for the CDR3 is TGTGCCAGCAGCCTTGGGGGGGCGTCGGAAAATGAGCAGTTCTTC.

The chain links TRBV2 to TRBJ1-1; no clear D. Germline V gene data show CDR1 as SNHLY and CDR2 as FYNNEI. V was shortened by 6 bases and J by 0 bases, with 8 bases between the two germline ends. CDR3 length: 13 residues. The CDR3 nucleotides read TGTGCCAGCAGCGGACTGCTGAACACTGAAGCTTTCTTT. Protein product: CASSGLLNTEAFF.

CDR3 sequence (DNA): TGTGCCAGCAGCCCTCTCAGGACAGGGACAAGTGGCTACACCTTC. As protein: CASSPLRTGTSGYTF. V usage is TRBV7-2 and J usage is TRBJ1-2, with 8 bases that match TRBD1. Per the germline V gene, CDR1 is SGHTA and CDR2 is FQGNSA. The V gene end was trimmed by 5 bases and the J gene end by 7 bases; junction bases not matched to a gene: 12. This CDR3 has 15 residues.

V gene TRBV14 combines with J gene TRBJ2-7, with D possibly TRBD2 on 6 matching bases. Between the trimmed V and J ends, which lost 6 bases and 1 base, there was a span of 19 bases. The V gene's germline CDR1 is SGHDN and CDR2 FVKESK. This CDR3 is built from 16 residues. The CDR3 DNA follows: TGTGCCAGCAGTACCGGGAGCGTCGTCAAGTCCTACGAGCAGTACTTC. Its protein is CASSTGSVVKSYEQYF.

This chain uses TRBV19 with TRBJ2-1; D might be TRBD2 (6 bases). The CDR3 has 14 amino acids. Looked up from germline, CDR1 is LNHDA and CDR2 is SQIVND (reference sequence). V was cut by 6 bases and J by 4 bases, with 13 bases left in between. The CDR3 here is CASSGGKEYNEQFF. DNA of the CDR3: TGTGCCAGTAGCGGCGGGAAGGAATACAATGAGCAGTTCTTC.

The chain carries TRBV2 and TRBJ1-4; tentative D call: TRBD1 (5 bases). The CDR3 totals 14 residues. The germline V gene encodes CDR1 SNHLY and CDR2 FYNNEI. V was clipped by 7 bases and J by 2 bases, with 11 bases between them. For the CDR3, the DNA is TGTGCCAGCAATTTTGGGGGGACTAATGAAAAACTGTTTTTT. Residues: CASNFGGTNEKLFF.

On this clone itself: Other DNA sequences in the same sample also yield this CDR3. The chain has TRBV28 and TRBJ1-4, with D possibly matching TRBD1 (5 bases). Germline V gene data show CDR1 as MDHEN and CDR2 as SYDVKM. Trimming removed 2 bases at V and 0 bases at J, with 7 bases between. This CDR3 is built from 15 residues. DNA of the CDR3: TGTGCCAGCAGTTTAGGAGGGGCAACTAATGAAAAACTGTTTTTT. Its translation is CASSLGGATNEKLFF. Using reference TRBV28 and TRBJ1-4 for the parts outside the CDR3, the full variable domain is DVKVTQSSRYLVKRTGEKVFLECVQDMDHENMFWYRQDPGLGLRLIYFSYDVKMKEKGDIPEGYSVSREKKERFSLILESASTNQTSMYLCASSLGGATNEKLFFGSGTQLSVL.

The chain uses TRBV6-1 and TRBJ1-1; D is perhaps TRBD1 (5 bases). The CDR3 contains 16 residues. V was trimmed by 2 bases and J by 0 bases, leaving 13 bases between them. Germline CDR1 is MNHNS and CDR2 is SASEGT. The CDR3 sequence is CASSEFAKGVNTEAFF. CDR3 sequence (DNA): TGTGCCAGCAGTGAATTTGCAAAAGGGGTGAACACTGAAGCTTTCTTT.

Only one count was recorded for this clone. The gene calls are TRBV5-1 and TRBJ2-1; D is perhaps TRBD2 (6 bases). Trimming cost V 4 bases and J 5 bases, with 13 bases left between them. CDR1 is SGHRS and CDR2 is YFSETQ in the germline V gene. The CDR3 runs 14 residues. The CDR3 reads CASSPGRADNEQFF. The CDR3 DNA reads as TGCGCCAGCAGCCCCGGGAGAGCGGACAATGAGCAGTTCTTC.

In its sample, this clone was seen a few times. V and J are TRBV2 and TRBJ2-6; no clear D gene. Germline V gene sequence: CDR1 SNHLY, CDR2 FYNNEI. The CDR3 extends over 14 amino acids. V was cut by 7 bases and J by 1 base, with 8 bases left in between. CDR3 region: CASKKPSGANVLTF. The CDR3 DNA is TGTGCCAGCAAGAAGCCGTCTGGGGCCAACGTCCTGACTTTC.

With respect to this clone: Germline is not matched at one junction end, which may reflect a read error. The genes are TRBV10-1 and TRBJ2-6, with a possible D match to TRBD1 (5 bases). The CDR3 totals 15 residues. The germline gives CDR1 WNHNN, CDR2 SYGVQD (reference sequence). The CDR3 nucleotides read TGCGCCAGCAGTGAGAGGGGCTATGGGGCCAACGGCCTGACTTTC. It specifies CASSERGYGANGLTF.

The gene calls are TRBV6-6 and TRBJ1-3; 8 bases are a match to TRBD1. V lost 6 bases to trimming and J lost 4 bases; unmatched junction nucleotides: 8. CDR1 MNHNY and CDR2 SVGAGI come from the germline V gene (reference sequence). The CDR3 loop spans 15 amino acids. The CDR3 sequence is CASRPTGAGGNTIYF. The CDR3 DNA follows: TGTGCCAGCAGACCGACAGGGGCTGGCGGAAACACCATATATTTT.

The DNA of the CDR3 is TGTGCCAGCAGCCCCTGGTCGAGCACTGAAGCTTTCTTT. Its protein product is CASSPWSSTEAFF. The chain is built from TRBV14 and TRBJ1-1, with no clear D. CDR1 and CDR2 (germline): SGHDN, FVKESK. Trimming stripped 4 bases from V and 4 bases from J, with 10 bases between. The CDR3 runs 13 residues.

This clone has just one count. This rearrangement joins TRBV6-6 to TRBJ1-1, with TRBD1 matching 8 bases. CDR3 length: 14 amino acids. Germline trimming cut 6 bases from V and 2 bases from J; bases unmatched to any gene: 5. Germline CDR1 is MNHNY and CDR2 is SVGAGI (reference sequence). This chain's CDR3 is CASRLTGVNTEAFF. DNA for the CDR3: TGTGCCAGCAGATTGACAGGGGTTAACACTGAAGCTTTCTTT.

The chain carries TRBV2 and TRBJ1-5, with a tentative D call TRBD1 (5 bases). The CDR3 totals 14 residues. Germline CDR1 is SNHLY and CDR2 is FYNNEI. V was shortened by 8 bases and J by 6 bases, with 17 bases between the two germline ends. The CDR3 loop reads CASGPNSGRQPQHF. In DNA form, the CDR3 reads TGTGCCAGCGGTCCCAACTCAGGGCGTCAGCCCCAGCATTTT.

The chain uses TRBV11-3 and TRBJ1-4; 7 positions agree with TRBD1. Germline V gene lookup returns CDR1 SGHNT and CDR2 YENEEA. After removal of 5 bases from V and 8 bases from J, the junction contained 8 bases not matched to a gene. This CDR3 has 14 amino acids. CDR3: CASSHSGTDEKLFF. The CDR3 DNA reads TGTGCCAGCAGCCACTCCGGGACAGACGAAAAACTGTTTTTT. Based on the CDR3 plus reference TRBV11-3 and TRBJ1-4, the full variable domain is EAGVVQSPRYKIIEKKQPVAFWCNPISGHNTLYWYLQNLGQGPELLIRYENEEAVDDSQLPKDRFSAERLKGVDSTLKIQPAELGDSAVYLCASSHSGTDEKLFFGSGTQLSVL.

The chain carries TRBV5-1 and TRBJ1-2; TRBD1 aligns across 8 bases. CDR1 and CDR2 (germline): SGHRS, YFSETQ. The CDR3 spans 15 residues. Germline trimming cut 0 bases from V and 5 bases from J; bases unmatched to any gene: 6. The CDR3 DNA reads as TGCGCCAGCAGCTTGGAGACAGGGGAAGGGTATGGCTACACCTTC. Residues: CASSLETGEGYGYTF.

This rearrangement joins TRBV19 to TRBJ2-2, with 8 positions matching TRBD1. The ends lost 3 bases at V and 4 bases at J; junction bases unmatched: 4. The CDR3 spans 15 residues. Germline V gene data show CDR1 as LNHDA and CDR2 as SQIVND (reference sequence). CDR3 coding DNA: TGTGCCAGTAGTATGGGACAGGTAGTCACCGGGGAGCTGTTTTTT. This codes for CASSMGQVVTGELFF.

This clone was detected only a few times. The V call is TRBV2, the J call TRBJ2-4; 7 bases fit TRBD1. The V and J ends lost 8 bases and 5 bases, in that order; junction bases with no gene match: 3. CDR3 length: 12 amino acids. CDR1 SNHLY and CDR2 FYNNEI come from the germline V gene. CDR3 sequence (DNA): TGTGCCAGCGGGACAGTCCAAAACATTCAGTACTTC. Translating it yields CASGTVQNIQYF.

V usage is TRBV9 and J usage is TRBJ2-1; TRBD1 aligns across 8 bases. The trim removed 3 bases at V and 4 bases at J, leaving 6 bases unmatched. The CDR3 runs to 15 residues. The V gene's germline CDR1 is SGDLS and CDR2 YYNGEE. The DNA of the CDR3 is TGTGCCAGCAGCGCCGGGACAGGCAATTACAATGAGCAGTTCTTC. It is translated as CASSAGTGNYNEQFF.

As to this clone: Mismatch with germline at one junction end may stem from a read error. V usage is TRBV5-1 and J usage is TRBJ2-6; 7 bases map to TRBD2. Per the germline V gene, CDR1 is SGHRS and CDR2 is YFSETQ. The CDR3 loop spans 18 amino acids. CDR3 bases: TGCGCCAGCAGCTTAACTAGCGCGGGGAGCTCTGGGGCCAACGGCCTGACTTTC. Residues: CASSLTSAGSSGANGLTF. Full variable domain (missing parts from reference TRBV5-1 and TRBJ2-6): KAGVTQTPRYLIKTRGQQVTLSCSPISGHRSVSWYQQTPGQGLQFLFEYFSETQRNKGNFPGRFSGRQFSNSRSEMNVSTLELGDSALYLCASSLTSAGSSGANGLTFGAGSRLTVL.